Listed below are T cell receptor beta chains from one sample, sequenced in a study of molecular identifiers for immune sequencing clone quantification. TCRdb called the PCR reads again in MiXCR, with one record for every CDR3 protein. The repertoire consists of more than 300,000 distinct CDR3 sequences, with 20% to 25% occurring once and the leading ten covering approximately 0.8%. The sample consisted of naive CD8+ T cells from blood, with Jurkat cell RNA spiked in. All receptors come from a human donor in good health. Some libraries in this study had Jurkat cell RNA spiked in. Each CDR3 is given with its conserved first and last residue. The D gene is left open where the match is weak. Not all rows give a size; the values are once, few, many and, for expanded clones, a class.

CDR3: CASSLVTTQISPLHF
DNA: TGTGCCAGCAGCTTAGTGACTACTCAAATTTCACCCCTCCACTTT
D: .
J: TRBJ1-6
V: TRBV7-8
size: many

CDR3: CATSDAGTSGVTDTQYF
DNA: TGTGCCACCAGTGATGCCGGGACTAGCGGGGTGACGGATACGCAGTATTTT
D: TRBD2
J: TRBJ2-3
V: TRBV24-1
size: many

CDR3: CASSLVGPEETQYF
DNA: TGTGCCAGCAGTTTAGTAGGTCCAGAAGAGACCCAGTACTTC
D: .
J: TRBJ2-5
V: TRBV12-3/TRBV12-4
size: many

CDR3: CSVEGPTVSYNEQFF
DNA: TGCAGCGTTGAAGGCCCGACGGTATCCTACAATGAGCAGTTCTTC
D: .
J: TRBJ2-1
V: TRBV29-1
size: many

CDR3: CASTSTEVWGYGYTF
DNA: TGTGCCAGCACCTCGACTGAGGTTTGGGGCTATGGCTACACCTTC
D: .
J: TRBJ1-2
V: TRBV2
size: .

CDR3: CASSLGEGGAGAFF
DNA: TGTGCCAGCAGCTTAGGGGAAGGTGGGGCTGGAGCTTTCTTT
D: .
J: TRBJ1-1
V: TRBV7-6
size: .

CDR3: CASSNTASSYNEQFF
DNA: TGTGCCAGCAGCAATACAGCCAGCTCCTACAATGAGCAGTTCTTC
D: .
J: TRBJ2-1
V: TRBV7-8
size: many

CDR3: CASSLPRQGQDEQYF
DNA: TGTGCCAGCAGTTTACCACGACAGGGTCAGGACGAGCAGTACTTC
D: TRBD1
J: TRBJ2-7
V: TRBV28
size: few

CDR3: CASSQDRSTNEKLFF
DNA: TGCGCCAGCAGCCAAGATCGCTCAACTAATGAAAAACTGTTTTTT
D: .
J: TRBJ1-4
V: TRBV4-3
size: many

CDR3: CASSVGTVRSGANVLTF
DNA: TGTGCCAGCAGTGTAGGGACAGTTAGGTCTGGGGCCAACGTCCTGACTTTC
D: TRBD1
J: TRBJ2-6
V: TRBV27
size: few

CDR3: CASRDNEQLF
DNA: TGTGCCAGCAGGGACAATGAGCAGCTCTTC
D: .
J: TRBJ2-1
V: TRBV7-2
size: .

CDR3: CSVEATGDGPYEQYF
DNA: TGCAGCGTTGAAGCAACAGGGGATGGGCCCTACGAGCAGTACTTC
D: TRBD1
J: TRBJ2-7
V: TRBV29-1
size: many

CDR3: CASSQDVGLRDTQYF
DNA: TGCGCCAGCAGCCAAGATGTCGGGTTAAGAGATACGCAGTATTTT
D: .
J: TRBJ2-3
V: TRBV4-3
size: many

CDR3: CASSEGGDDQETQYF
DNA: TGTGCCAGCAGTGAAGGCGGGGACGACCAAGAGACCCAGTACTTC
D: .
J: TRBJ2-5
V: TRBV6-1
size: .

CDR3: CATSGASTDTQYF
DNA: TGTGCCACCAGTGGCGCTAGCACAGATACGCAGTATTTT
D: .
J: TRBJ2-3
V: TRBV24-1
size: many

CDR3: CASSLIGNGNTIYF
DNA: TGTGCCAGCAGCTTAATAGGGAATGGAAACACCATATATTTT
D: .
J: TRBJ1-3
V: TRBV7-9
size: many

CDR3: CASSQAYRGRNYGYTF
DNA: TGTGCCAGCAGCCAAGCCTACAGGGGTCGTAACTATGGCTACACCTTC
D: TRBD1
J: TRBJ1-2
V: TRBV9
size: many

CDR3: CASSFRLAGDTDTQYF
DNA: TGTGCCAGCAGCTTCCGACTAGCGGGAGATACAGATACGCAGTATTTT
D: TRBD2
J: TRBJ2-3
V: TRBV9
size: many

CDR3: CASSPSVPDTQYF
DNA: TGTGCCAGCAGCCCCTCCGTCCCAGATACGCAGTATTTT
D: .
J: TRBJ2-3
V: TRBV7-3
size: many

CDR3: CASSSREMNTEAFF
DNA: TGTGCCAGCAGCTCCAGGGAGATGAACACTGAAGCTTTCTTT
D: .
J: TRBJ1-1
V: TRBV7-9
size: many

CDR3: CASSLPGLAGANEQFF
DNA: TGTGCCAGCAGTTTGCCCGGACTAGCGGGGGCCAATGAGCAGTTCTTC
D: TRBD2
J: TRBJ2-1
V: TRBV27
size: few

CDR3: CASTHLADSTGEPFF
DNA: TGTGCCAGCACCCATCTAGCCGACAGCACTGGGGAGCCGTTTTTT
D: .
J: TRBJ2-2
V: TRBV11-2
size: .

CDR3: CASRNPTSGRAYEQYF
DNA: TGTGCCAGCAGAAACCCGACTAGCGGGAGGGCCTACGAGCAGTACTTC
D: TRBD2
J: TRBJ2-7
V: TRBV6-1
size: many

CDR3: CASSSKQGAYTDTQYF
DNA: TGTGCCAGCAGCTCGAAACAGGGGGCTTACACAGATACGCAGTATTTT
D: TRBD1
J: TRBJ2-3
V: TRBV7-9
size: many

CDR3: CASSSGGASEQYF
DNA: TGCGCCAGCTCTAGCGGGGGGGCTTCCGAGCAGTACTTC
D: TRBD2
J: TRBJ2-7
V: TRBV5-1
size: .

CDR3: CASSSDRSSYEQYF
DNA: TGTGCCAGCAGCTCGGACAGGAGCTCCTACGAGCAGTACTTC
D: TRBD1
J: TRBJ2-7
V: TRBV7-9
size: many

CDR3: CASSPQAGEPLSEQYF
DNA: TGCGCCAGCAGCCCGCAAGCGGGAGAACCACTTAGCGAGCAGTACTTC
D: TRBD2
J: TRBJ2-7
V: TRBV5-1
size: few

CDR3: CIPVTMNTEAFF
DNA: TGCATACCAGTTACGATGAACACTGAAGCTTTCTTT
D: .
J: TRBJ1-1
V: TRBV20-1
size: many

CDR3: CAISEGQSYEQYF
DNA: TGTGCCATCAGCGAGGGACAGTCCTACGAGCAGTACTTC
D: TRBD1
J: TRBJ2-7
V: TRBV10-3
size: few

CDR3: CSARVYSEASYGYTF
DNA: TGCAGTGCTAGAGTCTACAGCGAAGCTAGCTATGGCTACACCTTC
D: .
J: TRBJ1-2
V: TRBV20-1
size: once

CDR3: CASTPYTGGLNQPQHF
DNA: TGTGCCAGCACCCCGTATACAGGGGGCCTTAATCAGCCCCAGCATTTT
D: TRBD1
J: TRBJ1-5
V: TRBV6-6
size: many

CDR3: CSVGARGSYEQYF
DNA: TGCAGCGTTGGGGCCCGAGGGTCCTACGAGCAGTACTTC
D: .
J: TRBJ2-7
V: TRBV29-1
size: many

CDR3: CASSLDLLAGDTNTGELFF
DNA: TGTGCCAGCAGCTTAGATTTGCTAGCGGGGGACACGAACACCGGGGAGCTGTTTTTT
D: TRBD2
J: TRBJ2-2
V: TRBV11-2
size: .

CDR3: CASSKDCVQCIPVGELFF
DNA: TGTGCCAGCAGCAAAGATTGCGTCCAGTGCATCCCCGTAGGGGAGCTGTTTTTT
D: .
J: TRBJ2-2
V: TRBV21-1
size: many

CDR3: CASSLNALTDQETQYF
DNA: TGTGCCAGCAGCTTGAATGCTCTTACAGATCAAGAGACCCAGTACTTC
D: .
J: TRBJ2-5
V: TRBV5-6
size: .

CDR3: CASSLDTAGARGDGEAFF
DNA: TGTGCCAGCAGCTTAGATACCGCGGGGGCTCGGGGAGATGGTGAAGCTTTCTTT
D: .
J: TRBJ1-1
V: TRBV7-6
size: .

CDR3: CASSSNLDSPGELFF
DNA: TGTGCCAGCAGCTCCAACCTCGATAGTCCCGGGGAGCTGTTTTTT
D: .
J: TRBJ2-2
V: TRBV7-9
size: .

CDR3: CASSPGEGQLIYEQYF
DNA: TGTGCCAGCAGCCCGGGGGAGGGCCAGCTGATATACGAGCAGTACTTC
D: TRBD2
J: TRBJ2-7
V: TRBV3-1
size: .

CDR3: CASSQDTSGTYEQYF
DNA: TGCGCCAGCAGCCAAGATACTAGCGGAACCTACGAGCAGTACTTC
D: TRBD2
J: TRBJ2-7
V: TRBV4-3
size: many

CDR3: CASSWVTGDNEQFF
DNA: TGTGCCAGCAGCTGGGTTACAGGGGACAATGAGCAGTTCTTC
D: TRBD1
J: TRBJ2-1
V: TRBV3-1
size: .

CDR3: CAISESLQSSYEQYF
DNA: TGTGCCATCAGTGAGTCCTTACAGTCCTCCTACGAGCAGTACTTC
D: .
J: TRBJ2-7
V: TRBV10-3
size: few

CDR3: CAWTLGGRTEAFF
DNA: TGTGCCTGGACTCTAGGGGGGCGGACTGAAGCTTTCTTT
D: .
J: TRBJ1-1
V: TRBV30
size: many

CDR3: CASSLVPTSGFLTGGLFF
DNA: TGTGCCAGCAGCTTAGTTCCGACTAGCGGGTTCCTCACCGGGGGGCTGTTTTTT
D: TRBD2
J: TRBJ2-2
V: TRBV7-6
size: few

CDR3: CASRTDRGSGEQFF
DNA: TGTGCCAGCAGGACGGACAGGGGATCGGGTGAGCAGTTCTTC
D: TRBD1
J: TRBJ2-1
V: TRBV12-3/TRBV12-4
size: many

CDR3: CASSQDPPPAGGTDTQYF
DNA: TGCGCCAGCAGCCAAGATCCCCCTCCAGCGGGGGGCACAGATACGCAGTATTTT
D: TRBD2
J: TRBJ2-3
V: TRBV4-1
size: many

CDR3: CASSLGAIPGGPTDTQYF
DNA: TGTGCCAGCAGCTTGGGCGCGATTCCGGGAGGGCCGACAGATACGCAGTATTTT
D: TRBD2
J: TRBJ2-3
V: TRBV7-3
size: few

CDR3: CASAGAGPYEQYF
DNA: TGTGCCAGCGCCGGTGCGGGGCCCTACGAGCAGTACTTC
D: .
J: TRBJ2-7
V: TRBV6-2/TRBV6-3
size: .

CDR3: CASSESSGYPYEQYF
DNA: TGTGCCAGCAGTGAATCTAGCGGGTATCCCTACGAGCAGTACTTC
D: TRBD2
J: TRBJ2-7
V: TRBV6-1
size: many

CDR3: CSARVPGRLGGTYNEQFF
DNA: TGCAGTGCTAGAGTCCCGGGTCGATTGGGGGGCACCTACAATGAGCAGTTCTTC
D: .
J: TRBJ2-1
V: TRBV20-1
size: few

CDR3: CASSQFDGDTEAFF
DNA: TGCGCCAGCAGCCAATTTGACGGAGACACTGAAGCTTTCTTT
D: .
J: TRBJ1-1
V: TRBV4-3
size: many

CDR3: CASSPPSGVSSYEQYF
DNA: TGTGCCAGCTCACCCCCTAGCGGGGTCAGCTCCTACGAGCAGTACTTC
D: TRBD2
J: TRBJ2-7
V: TRBV18
size: .

CDR3: CASSAGTVNTEAFF
DNA: TGTGCCAGCAGCGCCGGGACAGTTAACACTGAAGCTTTCTTT
D: TRBD1
J: TRBJ1-1
V: TRBV9
size: many

CDR3: CASSVVGLRGSQETQYF
DNA: TGTGCCAGCAGCGTAGTAGGGCTCCGCGGATCCCAAGAGACCCAGTACTTC
D: .
J: TRBJ2-5
V: TRBV9
size: many

CDR3: CASSSWTTLPDGTDTQYF
DNA: TGCGCCAGCAGCTCTTGGACTACGCTGCCCGACGGCACAGATACGCAGTATTTT
D: .
J: TRBJ2-3
V: TRBV5-1
size: many

CDR3: CSVVPQNTEAFF
DNA: TGCAGCGTTGTACCGCAGAACACTGAAGCTTTCTTT
D: .
J: TRBJ1-1
V: TRBV29-1
size: many

CDR3: CASSPYAGELFF
DNA: TGTGCCAGCAGCCCCTACGCCGGGGAGCTGTTTTTT
D: .
J: TRBJ2-2
V: TRBV7-9
size: many

CDR3: CASSLTDSYEQYF
DNA: TGTGCCAGCAGTTTAACTGATTCCTACGAGCAGTACTTC
D: .
J: TRBJ2-7
V: TRBV27
size: many

CDR3: CASMDSSYNEQFF
DNA: TGTGCCAGCATGGATAGCTCCTACAATGAGCAGTTCTTC
D: .
J: TRBJ2-1
V: TRBV2
size: .